These 12 T cell receptor beta chains share one sample of origin, sequenced in a study of cytomegalovirus exposure and HLA in healthy donors. The PCR had 60 Vbeta and 13 Jbeta primers. Clones were read by immunoSEQ multiplex PCR, and TCRdb kept only the in-frame ones, dropping some. The sample has under 200,000 clones, approximately 67% seen once; the top ten hold roughly 4%. The sequenced material came from PBMCs. These TCRs come from a woman aged 18-35 years in good health and CMV-seropositive.

The gene calls are TRBV30 and TRBJ2-7; perhaps TRBD1 as D (5 bases). The CDR3 has 12 residues. Germline CDR1 reads GTSNPN; CDR2 reads SVGIG (reference sequence). V was clipped by 3 bases and J by 6 bases, with 12 bases between them. The CDR3 here is CAWRGRVGEQYF. CDR3 in DNA: TGTGCCTGGAGGGGCAGGGTAGGCGAGCAGTACTTC.

This chain connects TRBV5-4 to TRBJ2-4; possibly TRBD1 for D (6 bases). Germline CDR1 reads SGHNT; CDR2 reads YYREEE (reference sequence). Deletions cut 0 bases from V and 3 bases from J, with 13 bases between. There are 16 residues in the CDR3. The CDR3 nucleotides are TGTGCCAGCAGCTTGGGGTTCTCAGGGGTCAAAAACATTCAGTACTTC. Translation gives CASSLGFSGVKNIQYF.

The CDR3 sequence: CASIPGLLLPHDEQYF. The CDR3 DNA sequence: TGTGCCAGTATTCCGGGACTCCTACTCCCTCACGACGAGCAGTACTTC. The V gene is TRBV19, the J gene TRBJ2-7, with D possibly matching TRBD2 (6 bases). Trimming took off 7 bases at V and 5 bases at J, with 24 bases between the two ends. The CDR3 sequence is 16 residues long. Germline V gene sequence: CDR1 LNHDA, CDR2 SQIVND (reference sequence).

This CDR3 is CASSLAGGTEAFF. For the CDR3, the DNA is TGTGCCAGCAGCTTAGCCGGGGGCACTGAAGCTTTCTTT. The V and J genes are TRBV13 and TRBJ1-1; maybe TRBD1 (5 bases). The germline gives CDR1 PRHDT, CDR2 FYEKMQ (reference sequence). This CDR3 spans 13 amino acids. Trimming pared 1 base from V and 4 bases from J, leaving 7 bases between.

The chain links TRBV18 to TRBJ1-2; D unclear. The CDR3 loop spans 13 amino acids. CDR1 KGHSH and CDR2 LQKENI come from the germline V gene. Trimming cost V 3 bases and J 8 bases, with 13 bases left between them. This CDR3 reads CASSPRTVEGYTF. DNA for the CDR3: TGTGCCAGCTCACCGAGGACTGTGGAGGGCTACACCTTC.

The rearrangement joins TRBV5-1 to TRBJ2-1, with 13 bases that match TRBD2. The germline CDR1 and CDR2 sequences are SGHRS and YFSETQ. The CDR3 length is 16 residues. Trimming removed 0 bases from V and 8 bases from J; junction bases left unmatched: 5. The CDR3 sequence: CASSLALAGGPHEQFF. The CDR3 DNA sequence: TGCGCCAGCAGCTTGGCACTAGCGGGGGGGCCACATGAGCAGTTCTTC. Together with reference TRBV5-1 and TRBJ2-1, the CDR3 gives the full variable domain: KAGVTQTPRYLIKTRGQQVTLSCSPISGHRSVSWYQQTPGQGLQFLFEYFSETQRNKGNFPGRFSGRQFSNSRSEMNVSTLELGDSALYLCASSLALAGGPHEQFFGPGTRLTVL.

In its sample, this clone was seen a few times. The J gene is TRBJ1-1, the V gene TRBV6-6; 12 nucleotides match TRBD1. CDR3 length: 13 amino acids. In germline, CDR1 is MNHNY, CDR2 SVGAGI (reference sequence). V shed 5 bases, J shed 11 bases, and the junction held 6 bases outside the gene matches. For the CDR3, the DNA is TGTGCCAGCAGTACGGGGACAGGGGGCGCCGCTTTCTTT. Translation gives CASSTGTGGAAFF.

The rearrangement uses TRBV7-9 and TRBJ2-1; 9 nucleotides match TRBD2. Germline CDR1 and CDR2: SEHNR and FQNEAQ (reference sequence). CDR3 length equals 15 residues. The V gene end was trimmed by 0 bases and the J gene end by 8 bases; junction bases not matched to a gene: 5. CDR3 sequence reads: CASSLASGGRDEQFF. The CDR3 coding sequence is TGTGCCAGCAGCTTAGCTAGCGGGGGCCGGGATGAGCAGTTCTTC.

The J gene is TRBJ2-7, the V gene TRBV10-3, with D maybe TRBD1 (5 bases). Trimming pared 1 base from V and 1 base from J, leaving 14 bases between. The CDR3 runs 16 residues. Germline CDR1 and CDR2: ENHRY and SYGVKD. This chain's CDR3 is CAISEYRTTLSYEQYF. The CDR3 DNA is TGTGCCATCAGTGAGTACAGGACGACCCTATCCTACGAGCAGTACTTC.

V and J are TRBV7-3 and TRBJ2-1, with 9 bases matching TRBD2. CDR3 length: 16 residues. With V trimmed by 2 bases and J by 3 bases, 5 bases remained unmatched. Germline loops: CDR1 SGHTA, CDR2 FQGTGA. The CDR3 bases are TGTGCCAGCAGCTTAGGCGGGGGGGTGGACTACAATGAGCAGTTCTTC. Translated: CASSLGGGVDYNEQFF.

This chain uses TRBV18 with TRBJ2-1, with D unclear. Germline V gives CDR1 KGHSH, CDR2 LQKENI. Trimming cost V 3 bases and J 1 base, with 4 bases left between them. This CDR3 has 13 amino acids. The CDR3 loop reads CASSPQSYNEQFF. CDR3 bases: TGTGCCAGCTCACCCCAGTCCTACAATGAGCAGTTCTTC.

This clone was seen a few times. The chain uses TRBV5-1 and TRBJ2-7; 7 positions agree with TRBD1. The CDR3 covers 13 residues. CDR1 is SGHRS, CDR2 YFSETQ, per germline. Trimming at V came to 2 bases and at J to 6 bases, leaving 5 bases not matched to a gene. The CDR3 sequence: CASSLEGAGEQYF. For the CDR3, the DNA is TGCGCCAGCAGCTTAGAGGGGGCGGGCGAGCAGTACTTC. Full variable domain (remainder filled in from reference TRBV5-1 and TRBJ2-7): KAGVTQTPRYLIKTRGQQVTLSCSPISGHRSVSWYQQTPGQGLQFLFEYFSETQRNKGNFPGRFSGRQFSNSRSEMNVSTLELGDSALYLCASSLEGAGEQYFGPGTRLTVT.